This T cell receptor beta chain came from a study of T cell responses to AZD1222 COVID-19 vaccine. Study-wide results and caveats: It should be noted that donors were predominantly white British and more often female, and clonal diversity was possibly underestimated. Distributed over spike, vaccine-associated CD4 TCRs predominated at 160-218 and 743-854.

As regards this clone: Antigen specificity is unknown.

The V gene's germline CDR1 is MGHRA and CDR2 YSYEKL. The CDR3 is 13 residues long. Trimming removed 4 bases at V and 14 bases at J, with 18 bases between. TCRdb's table, derived via immunoSEQ multiplex PCR, lists solely in-frame clones and lacks some. The table has about 75,000 clones, about 91% seen once. The chain has TRBV4-1 and TRBJ2-1, with D possibly TRBD2 on 6 matching bases. The sequence derives from an adult who received the MenACWY meningococcal vaccine as a control. Sequenced here: peripheral blood, sampled 28 days after the second dose of the MenACWY control vaccine. The CDR3 protein is CASSLEPRGEEFF. In nucleotides, the CDR3 is TGCGCCAGCAGCCTAGAACCTCGCGGGGAAGAGTTCTTC.